The rows below give T cell receptor beta chains drawn from one sample of a study of blood T cell repertoires in COVID-19. Only in-frame clones appear in the TCRdb table, and some are missing; sequencing was by immunoSEQ multiplex PCR. This table holds some 69,000 clones, about four fifths found once. Sequencing was carried out using peripheral blood. The receptors here all came from a woman in her sixties or seventies with acute or convalescent COVID-19. Each CDR3 is given without its conserved first and last residue.

j_gene | v_gene | CDR3aa
TRBJ2-3 | TRBV3-1/TRBV3-2 | ASSQQVGTDTQY
TRBJ2-1 | TRBV6-5 | ASSYGGSGSYNEQF
TRBJ2-7 | TRBV7-9 | ASPQGADSYEQY
TRBJ1-5 | TRBV7-2 | ASSRRTGSGSQPQH
TRBJ2-3 | TRBV3-1/TRBV3-2 | ASSHTSTDTQY
TRBJ1-4 | TRBV7-9 | ASSSYSIGESRLF
TRBJ1-3 | TRBV10-3 | AISTTGSGNTIY
TRBJ1-3 | TRBV29-1 | SVMTGTGGNTIY
TRBJ1-6 | TRBV28 | ASSTGTQDNSPLH
TRBJ2-5 | TRBV27 | ASSLRGAGETQY
TRBJ2-5 | TRBV5-1 | ASSLGTGETQETQY
TRBJ1-5 | TRBV9 | ASSRQGADQPQH
TRBJ1-2 | TRBV5-1 | ASSSSGTVGYGYT
TRBJ2-4 | TRBV4-1 | ASTAPGQTKNIQY